The 30 T cell receptor beta chains given below trace back to one sample, sequenced in a study of blood T cell repertoires in COVID-19. TCRdb keeps only in-frame clones here, not all; method: immunoSEQ multiplex PCR. This sample has roughly 56,000 clones, with roughly 89% found just once. Sequencing used peripheral blood. Receptors were obtained from a woman in her fifties or sixties with COVID-19, enrolled during active disease.

The gene calls are TRBV28 and TRBJ1-4, with D maybe TRBD1 (5 bases). The CDR3 is 14 residues long. The V and J ends lost 6 bases and 10 bases respectively, with 18 bases between them. Germline V gene lookup returns CDR1 MDHEN and CDR2 SYDVKM. CDR3 residues: CASSSSGGSTKLFF. Here the CDR3 DNA reads TGTGCCAGCAGCTCATCCGGGGGGTCAACAAAACTGTTTTTT.

This sequence joins TRBV2 and TRBJ1-5; 8 bases fit TRBD1. The junction had 6 bases not matched to a gene; V was cut back by 6 bases and J by 2 bases. The CDR3 is 15 residues long. CDR1 and CDR2 (germline): SNHLY, FYNNEI. CDR3 nucleotides: TGTGCCAGCAGCGCAACAGGGGGAGGCAATCAGCCCCAGCATTTT. Its protein product is CASSATGGGNQPQHF.

The chain employs TRBV4-1 and TRBJ1-6; D gene unclear. Germline V gene lookup returns CDR1 MGHRA and CDR2 YSYEKL. CDR3 size: 13 residues. Trimming removed 1 base from V and 10 bases from J, with 8 bases in between. The DNA for the CDR3 is TGCGCCAGCAGCCAAGTGGGCGCGTCACCCCTCCACTTT. Its protein is CASSQVGASPLHF.

The chain links TRBV7-8 to TRBJ2-2; 7 nucleotides agree with TRBD2. Germline-derived CDR1 and CDR2 are SGHVS and FQNEAQ. The CDR3 runs 17 residues. The trim removed 5 bases at V and 3 bases at J, leaving 12 bases unmatched. The chain's CDR3 is CASSIPQGGTYTGELFF. CDR3 nucleotides: TGTGCCAGCAGCATACCGCAGGGAGGGACCTACACCGGGGAGCTGTTTTTT. The full variable domain, completed using reference TRBV7-8 and TRBJ2-2, is GAGVSQSPRYKVAKRGQDVALRCDPISGHVSLFWYQQALGQGPEFLTYFQNEAQLDKSGLPSDRFFAERPEGSVSTLKIQRTQQEDSAVYLCASSIPQGGTYTGELFFGEGSRLTVL.

The chain joins TRBV30 to TRBJ1-1, with D maybe TRBD1 (5 bases). V shed 5 bases and J shed 1 base, with 11 bases lying between them. The length of the CDR3 is 13 residues. The germline gives CDR1 GTSNPN, CDR2 SVGIG (reference sequence). In nucleotides, the CDR3 is TGTGCCTGGGGGGCCCAGGGGAACACTGAAGCTTTCTTT. Protein sequence: CAWGAQGNTEAFF.

The chain employs TRBV9 and TRBJ2-1, with 10 bases matching TRBD2. V shed 6 bases and J 5 bases; nucleotides not matched to a gene: 5. This CDR3 spans 14 amino acids. Per the germline V gene, CDR1 is SGDLS and CDR2 is YYNGEE. The CDR3 DNA reads as TGTGCCAGCACCAGCGGGGGGGGGAACAATGAGCAGTTCTTC. Protein product: CASTSGGGNNEQFF.

The rearrangement joins TRBV4-3 to TRBJ2-7; D uncertain. The CDR3 contains 14 residues. V gave up 0 bases and J gave up 3 bases, with 9 bases separating them. Germline V CDR1 and CDR2: LGHNA, YSLEER. The DNA for the CDR3 is TGCGCCAGCAGCCAAGAACACAGTTACTACGAGCAGTACTTC. Its translation: CASSQEHSYYEQYF.

The chain recombines TRBV5-1 with TRBJ2-3, with 11 bases lining up with TRBD2. CDR3 length: 16 amino acids. Unmatched junction bases numbered 8, after V lost 6 bases and J lost 2 bases. Germline V gene sequence: CDR1 SGHRS, CDR2 YFSETQ. This CDR3 is CASNKLAGGITDTQYF. CDR3 nucleotide sequence: TGCGCCAGCAACAAGTTAGCGGGGGGGATCACAGATACGCAGTATTTT.

This clone showed up just once. This chain connects TRBV18 to TRBJ1-1; D is perhaps TRBD1 (5 bases). Trimming removed 3 bases at V and 2 bases at J, with 10 bases between. This CDR3 has 14 amino acids. Per germline, CDR1 KGHSH and CDR2 LQKENI. CDR3 DNA: TGTGCCAGCTCACCCTTCAGGGAAAACACTGAAGCTTTCTTT. Translation gives CASSPFRENTEAFF.

The rearrangement links TRBV5-5 to TRBJ1-2; D not certain. The germline V gene has CDR1 SGHKS and CDR2 YYEKEE (reference sequence). V lost 0 bases and J 3 bases, leaving 12 bases between the germline ends. The CDR3 consists of 15 residues. The CDR3 spells CASSLVGPLDYGYTF. CDR3 bases: TGTGCCAGCAGCTTGGTTGGCCCCCTCGACTATGGCTACACCTTC.

This clone was counted a single time. The chain combines TRBV19 with TRBJ2-3, with 12 bases identical to TRBD2. The CDR3 totals 12 residues. CDR1 is LNHDA and CDR2 is SQIVND in the germline V gene (reference sequence). J was trimmed by 8 bases and V by 11 bases; bases with no gene match: 5. CDR3 loop: CAGGLAGGTQYF. The CDR3 nucleotides are TGTGCCGGGGGACTAGCGGGCGGTACGCAGTATTTT.

The chain carries TRBV5-4 and TRBJ1-1, with D possibly TRBD1 on 6 matching bases. V was shortened by 5 bases and J by 3 bases, with 14 bases between the two germline ends. Looked up from germline, CDR1 is SGHNT and CDR2 is YYREEE (reference sequence). CDR3 length: 14 residues. The CDR3 spells CASRSSGAYTEAFF. The CDR3 DNA is TGTGCCAGCAGGTCGTCAGGGGCGTACACTGAAGCTTTCTTT.

V gene TRBV24-1 combines with J gene TRBJ1-5, with 7 nucleotides matching TRBD1. V lost 4 bases, J lost 0 bases, and 14 bases stayed unmatched. The germline V gene has CDR1 KGHDR and CDR2 SFDVKD. CDR3 length equals 19 residues. The CDR3 loop is CATSDPTMDRRYSNQPQHF. As DNA, the CDR3 is TGTGCCACCAGTGACCCGACCATGGACAGGCGCTATAGCAATCAGCCCCAGCATTTT.

This rearrangement joins TRBV27 to TRBJ2-2; tentative D call: TRBD1 (5 bases). The V end lost 0 bases, the J end lost 5 bases, and 16 bases lay between the germline ends. The CDR3 is made up of 17 amino acids. CDR1 and CDR2 (germline): MNHEY, SMNVEV (reference sequence). The CDR3 sequence is CASSLSWAASGTGELFF. The CDR3 DNA follows: TGTGCCAGCAGTTTATCGTGGGCGGCCTCAGGGACCGGGGAGCTGTTTTTT.

The chain couples TRBV9 to TRBJ1-2; no firm D call. From germline, CDR1 is SGDLS and CDR2 YYNGEE. There are 14 residues in the CDR3. Deletions cut 1 base from V and 4 bases from J, with 11 bases between. The CDR3 reads CASSVQAGSYGYTF. CDR3 nucleotides: TGTGCCAGCAGCGTACAGGCCGGTAGCTATGGCTACACCTTC.

The J gene is TRBJ2-7, the V gene TRBV4-2, with 10 nucleotides matching TRBD1. The CDR3 runs 15 residues. V dropped 0 bases and J dropped 3; count of bases not matched to a gene: 2. Germline CDR1 LGHNA, CDR2 YNFKEQ. The CDR3 DNA sequence: TGTGCCAGCAGCCAAGAACGGACAGGGGGCTACGAGCAGTACTTC. Translation gives CASSQERTGGYEQYF.

Only one count was recorded for this clone. The J gene is TRBJ2-3, the V gene TRBV29-1; 12 positions agree with TRBD2. Germline trimming cut 6 bases from V and 3 bases from J; bases unmatched to any gene: 1. CDR3 length: 13 residues. Germline CDR1 reads SQVTM; CDR2 reads ANQGSEA. CDR3 nucleotides: TGCAGCGTACTAGCGGGAGGTACAGATACGCAGTATTTT. It translates to CSVLAGGTDTQYF.

The chain links TRBV6-5 to TRBJ1-3; D is unclear. Per germline, CDR1 MNHEY and CDR2 SVGAGI. V was cut by 5 bases and J by 4 bases, with 15 bases left in between. This CDR3 has 15 residues. The CDR3 DNA is TGTGCCAGCAGTCTCCAGCCTGGAGGCGGAAACACCATATATTTT. It yields the protein CASSLQPGGGNTIYF.

This chain uses TRBV7-8 with TRBJ2-7, with a tentative D call TRBD1 (6 bases). Germline lookup yields CDR1 SGHVS and CDR2 FQNEAQ. Trimming stripped 5 bases from V and 4 bases from J, with 9 bases between. The CDR3 contains 12 residues. In nucleotides, the CDR3 is TGTGCCAGCAGCGTACAGGGTTACGAGCAGTACTTC. It is translated as CASSVQGYEQYF.

The chain couples TRBV4-3 to TRBJ2-1, with 8 bases that match TRBD1. From germline, CDR1 is LGHNA and CDR2 YSLEER. Losses at the gene ends were 1 base for V and 1 base for J; bases not matched to a gene: 3. There are 16 residues in the CDR3. CDR3 sequence (DNA): TGCGCCAGCAGCCAAGGAACAGGGGGATCCTACAATGAGCAGTTCTTC. Translation gives CASSQGTGGSYNEQFF.

V usage is TRBV13 and J usage is TRBJ1-2; 7 bases map to TRBD1. J gave up 3 bases and V 0 bases, and 4 bases lay outside the gene matches. CDR1 is PRHDT, CDR2 FYEKMQ, per germline (reference sequence). The CDR3 spans 15 residues. As DNA, the CDR3 is TGTGCCAGCAGCTTAGGAGGGCAGGGGGACTATGGCTACACCTTC. Its translation: CASSLGGQGDYGYTF. Using reference TRBV13 and TRBJ1-2 for the parts outside the CDR3, the full variable domain is AAGVIQSPRHLIKEKRETATLKCYPIPRHDTVYWYQQGPGQDPQFLISFYEKMQSDKGSIPDRFSAQQFSDYHSELNMSSLELGDSALYFCASSLGGQGDYGYTFGSGTRLTVV.

This sequence joins TRBV28 and TRBJ1-2, with TRBD1 identical over 7 bases. Per the germline V gene, CDR1 is MDHEN and CDR2 is SYDVKM. J was trimmed by 8 bases and V by 9 bases; bases with no gene match: 12. The CDR3 is made up of 13 amino acids. The CDR3 bases are TGTGCCAGTCGCTTGGCAGGGGGGAGGGGCTACACCTTC. As protein: CASRLAGGRGYTF.

The chain joins TRBV4-3 to TRBJ1-1, with D uncertain. Germline CDR1 and CDR2: LGHNA and YSLEER. Trimming cost V 1 base and J 7 bases, with 13 bases left between them. The CDR3 totals 14 residues. This chain's CDR3 is CASSQVSAGYEAFF. In nucleotides, the CDR3 is TGCGCCAGCAGCCAAGTGTCGGCGGGATATGAAGCTTTCTTT.

This rearrangement joins TRBV6-6 to TRBJ1-6, with D unclear. Between the trimmed V and J ends, which lost 8 bases and 4 bases, there was a span of 27 bases. Germline lookup yields CDR1 MNHNY and CDR2 SVGAGI (reference sequence). CDR3 size: 19 residues. The CDR3: CASRPPTLRARGYNSPLHF. DNA of the CDR3: TGTGCCAGCCGTCCGCCTACCCTAAGGGCACGGGGTTATAATTCACCCCTCCACTTT.

The rearrangement links TRBV18 to TRBJ2-7; 8 nucleotides match TRBD2. After removal of 3 bases from V and 3 bases from J, the junction contained 4 bases not matched to a gene. The CDR3 runs 14 residues. Germline CDR1 reads KGHSH; CDR2 reads LQKENI. CDR3 nucleotide sequence: TGTGCCAGCTCACCTGTGGGACTAGACTACGAGCAGTACTTC. Its translation is CASSPVGLDYEQYF.

In regard to this clone: In the same sample, other DNA sequences code for this CDR3. This chain links TRBV6-6 with TRBJ2-6, with D perhaps TRBD1 (6 bases). The CDR3 is 16 amino acids. The ends were cut back, 2 bases at V and 2 bases at J, with 10 bases in the middle. Germline assignment: CDR1 MNHNY and CDR2 SVGAGI (reference sequence). CDR3 DNA sequence: TGTGCCAGCAGTTACCGCAGGGGCACTGGGGCCAACGTCCTGACTTTC. It is translated as CASSYRRGTGANVLTF.

This clone came up a few times. V is TRBV10-3 and J is TRBJ1-2, with TRBD1 matching 12 bases. Germline V lookup: CDR1 ENHRY, CDR2 SYGVKD. The CDR3 totals 15 residues. The V segment lost 3 bases and the J segment 7 bases; nucleotides outside the gene matches: 6. Here the CDR3 reads CAISDTGQGASGYTF. The CDR3 DNA reads TGTGCCATCAGTGATACGGGACAGGGGGCAAGTGGCTACACCTTC.

This chain links TRBV4-1 with TRBJ2-6; possible D gene TRBD2, 6 bases. Per the germline V gene, CDR1 is MGHRA and CDR2 is YSYEKL. V lost 2 bases to trimming and J lost 0 bases, with 20 bases between them. This CDR3 spans 20 amino acids. CDR3 protein: CASSQSKRAFTYSGANVLTF. Here the CDR3 DNA reads TGCGCCAGCAGCCAATCAAAGCGGGCGTTCACATACTCTGGGGCCAACGTCCTGACTTTC.

This clone was observed a single time. V and J are TRBV19 and TRBJ1-1, with D possibly TRBD1 on 5 matching bases. Trimming removed 5 bases at V and 7 bases at J, with 14 bases between. CDR1 LNHDA and CDR2 SQIVND come from the germline V gene (reference sequence). The length of the CDR3 is 13 residues. CDR3 amino acids: CASSSTGDFEAFF. Written as DNA, the CDR3 is TGTGCCAGTAGTTCAACAGGTGACTTTGAAGCTTTCTTT. Full variable domain (missing parts from reference TRBV19 and TRBJ1-1): DGGITQSPKYLFRKEGQNVTLSCEQNLNHDAMYWYRQDPGQGLRLIYYSQIVNDFQKGDIAEGYSVSREKKESFPLTVTSAQKNPTAFYLCASSSTGDFEAFFGQGTRLTVV.

The count of this clone is one. This chain links TRBV3-1 (or the pseudogene TRBV3-2) with TRBJ2-1, with D perhaps TRBD2 (6 bases). The CDR3 totals 16 residues. Between the trimmed V and J ends, which lost 0 bases and 3 bases, there was a span of 12 bases. The germline V gene has CDR1 LGHDT and CDR2 YNNKEL (reference sequence). CDR3 DNA: TGTGCCAGCAGCCAAGAAGGTACTAGCTTCTACAATGAGCAGTTCTTC. Translation: CASSQEGTSFYNEQFF.